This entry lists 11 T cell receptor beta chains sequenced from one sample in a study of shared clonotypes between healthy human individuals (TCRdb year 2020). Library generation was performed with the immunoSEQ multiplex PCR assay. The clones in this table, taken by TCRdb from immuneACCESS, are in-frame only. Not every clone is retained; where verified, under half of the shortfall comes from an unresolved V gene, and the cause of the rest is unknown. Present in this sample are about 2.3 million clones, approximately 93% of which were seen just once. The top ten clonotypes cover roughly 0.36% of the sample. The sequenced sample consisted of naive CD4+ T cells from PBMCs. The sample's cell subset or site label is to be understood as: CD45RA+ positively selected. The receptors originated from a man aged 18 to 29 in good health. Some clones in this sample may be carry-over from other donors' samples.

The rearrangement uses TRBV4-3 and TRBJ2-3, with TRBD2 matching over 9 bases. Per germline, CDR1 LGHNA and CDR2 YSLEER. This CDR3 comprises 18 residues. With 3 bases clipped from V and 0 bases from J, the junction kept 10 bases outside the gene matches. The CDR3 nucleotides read TGCGCCAGCAGCCACAGACTAGCGGACCAAGGTAGCACAGATACGCAGTATTTT. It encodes CASSHRLADQGSTDTQYF.

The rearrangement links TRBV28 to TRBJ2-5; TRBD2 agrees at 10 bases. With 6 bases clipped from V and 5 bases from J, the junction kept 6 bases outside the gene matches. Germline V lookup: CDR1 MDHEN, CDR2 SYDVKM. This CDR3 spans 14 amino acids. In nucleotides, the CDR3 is TGTGCCAGCAGCCCTAGCGGGAGAAGGGAGACCCAGTACTTC. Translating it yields CASSPSGRRETQYF.

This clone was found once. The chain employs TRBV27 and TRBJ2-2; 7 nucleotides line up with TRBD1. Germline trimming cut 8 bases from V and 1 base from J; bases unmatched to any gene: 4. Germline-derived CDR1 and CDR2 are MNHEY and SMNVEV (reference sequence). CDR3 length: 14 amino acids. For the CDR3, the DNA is TGTGCCAGCGGGGACAGAAGGAACACCGGGGAGCTGTTTTTT. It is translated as CASGDRRNTGELFF.

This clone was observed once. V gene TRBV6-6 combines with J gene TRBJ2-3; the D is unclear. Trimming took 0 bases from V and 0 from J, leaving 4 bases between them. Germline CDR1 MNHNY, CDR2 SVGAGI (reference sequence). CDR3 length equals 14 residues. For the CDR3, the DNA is TGTGCCAGCAGTTACTCACGGAGCACAGATACGCAGTATTTT. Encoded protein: CASSYSRSTDTQYF.

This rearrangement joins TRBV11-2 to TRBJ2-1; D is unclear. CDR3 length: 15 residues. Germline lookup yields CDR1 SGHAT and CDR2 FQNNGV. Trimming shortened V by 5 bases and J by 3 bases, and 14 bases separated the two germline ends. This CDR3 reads CASSQIRSLYNEQFF. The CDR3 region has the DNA TGTGCCAGCAGCCAAATTCGTTCCCTCTACAATGAGCAGTTCTTC.

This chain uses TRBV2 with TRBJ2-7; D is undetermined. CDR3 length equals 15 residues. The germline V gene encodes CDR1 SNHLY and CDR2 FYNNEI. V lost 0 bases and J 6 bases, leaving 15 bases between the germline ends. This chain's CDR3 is CASSEALLPTGEQYF. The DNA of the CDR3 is TGTGCCAGCAGTGAAGCGCTTCTACCAACTGGCGAGCAGTACTTC. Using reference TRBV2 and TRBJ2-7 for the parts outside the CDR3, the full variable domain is EPEVTQTPSHQVTQMGQEVILRCVPISNHLYFYWYRQILGQKVEFLVSFYNNEISEKSEIFDDQFSVERPDGSNFTLKIRSTKLEDSAMYFCASSEALLPTGEQYFGPGTRLTVT.

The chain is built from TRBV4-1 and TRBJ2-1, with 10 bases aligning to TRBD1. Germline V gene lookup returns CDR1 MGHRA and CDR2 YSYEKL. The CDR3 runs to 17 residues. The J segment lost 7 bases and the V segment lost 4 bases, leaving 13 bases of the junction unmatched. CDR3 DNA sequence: TGCGCCAGCAGCCCGATGGGACGGGACAGGGGTTTGAATGAGCAGTTCTTC. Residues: CASSPMGRDRGLNEQFF.

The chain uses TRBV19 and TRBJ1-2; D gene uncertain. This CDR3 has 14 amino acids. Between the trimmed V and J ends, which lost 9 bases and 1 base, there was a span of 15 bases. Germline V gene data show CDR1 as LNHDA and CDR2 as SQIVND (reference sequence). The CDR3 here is CASQPGANNYGYTF. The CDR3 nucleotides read TGTGCCAGCCAACCCGGAGCGAATAACTATGGCTACACCTTC.

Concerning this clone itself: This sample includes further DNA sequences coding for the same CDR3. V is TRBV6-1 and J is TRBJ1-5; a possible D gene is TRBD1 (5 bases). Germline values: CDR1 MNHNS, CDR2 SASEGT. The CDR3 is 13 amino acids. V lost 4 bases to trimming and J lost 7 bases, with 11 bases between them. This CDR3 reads CASSVTGDQPQHF. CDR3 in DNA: TGTGCCAGCAGTGTAACGGGGGACCAGCCCCAGCATTTT.

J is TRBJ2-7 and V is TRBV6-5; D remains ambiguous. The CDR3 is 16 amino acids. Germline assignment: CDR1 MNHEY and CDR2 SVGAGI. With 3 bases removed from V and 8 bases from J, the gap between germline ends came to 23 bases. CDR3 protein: CASSYGQTQLHTKQYF. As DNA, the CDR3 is TGTGCCAGCAGTTATGGTCAAACTCAACTCCATACGAAGCAGTACTTC.

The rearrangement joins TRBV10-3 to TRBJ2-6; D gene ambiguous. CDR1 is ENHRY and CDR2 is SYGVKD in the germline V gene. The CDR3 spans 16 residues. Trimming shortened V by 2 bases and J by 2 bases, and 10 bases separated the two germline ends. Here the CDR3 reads CAISERLVAGANVLTF. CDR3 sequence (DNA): TGTGCCATCAGTGAGCGATTAGTTGCTGGGGCCAACGTCCTGACTTTC.